This T cell receptor beta chain appears in the sequencing data of a study of human T cells and chemical hapten exposure. The germline V gene encodes CDR1 DFQATT and CDR2 SNEGSKA (reference sequence). J was trimmed by 6 bases and V by 3 bases; bases with no gene match: 5. The CDR3 has 14 residues. TCRdb ran MiXCR on the RACE reads and lists one entry per CDR3 protein. The sample includes 120,000 or so distinct CDR3 sequences, roughly 12% of them seen just once. Stated time point: patch test 3, about 24 weeks after DPC sensitization. The treatment: therapeutic diphenylcyclopropenone sensitization with weekly scalp DPC.

This chain joins TRBV20-1 and TRBJ2-3; 11 bases match TRBD2. This clonotype was obtained from a woman between 45 and 65 years old with alopecia areata. Some clones in this sample may be carry-over from other donors' samples. The specimen was whole blood, collected in connection with sensitization to the hapten diphenylcyclopropenone (DPC). The chain's CDR3 is CSASSGGAGDTQYF. The CDR3 DNA is TGCAGTGCTAGTAGCGGGGGGGCCGGGGATACGCAGTATTTT.